This is a list of T cell receptor beta chains from one sample in a study of blood T cell repertoires in COVID-19. Measured with immunoSEQ multiplex PCR; TCRdb has only the in-frame clones, and not every one. The data hold 300,000 or so clones, with more than 75% observed a single time. The sample was PBMCs or T cells enriched from blood (not recorded which). These TCRs come from a woman aged 18-29 years who had recovered from COVID-19. CDR3s leave out the opening cysteine and the closing phenylalanine or tryptophan. Fields, in order: D gene, J gene, V gene, CDR3 protein. A D gene is named only where the DNA matches it firmly.

>.|TRBJ1-2|TRBV28
ASSRSPEGYT
>TRBD1|TRBJ1-2|TRBV7-9
ASSLQGARYGYT
>TRBD1|TRBJ1-2|TRBV3-1/TRBV3-2
ASSSRPGGARYGYT
>TRBD1|TRBJ2-7|TRBV5-1
ASSIGTGGNIGYEQY
>.|TRBJ1-6|TRBV12-3/TRBV12-4
ASSRINSPLH
>TRBD1|TRBJ1-1|TRBV10-3
AIKRQGAAEAF
>TRBD2|TRBJ2-5|TRBV7-9
ASSATSGQETQY
>.|TRBJ1-5|TRBV3-1/TRBV3-2
ASSQELTPNQPQH
>TRBD1|TRBJ2-3|TRBV5-4
ASSYGDRGTDTQY
>.|TRBJ2-1|TRBV19
ASSISPSSYNEQF
>TRBD2|TRBJ2-2|TRBV11-3
ASSLAPAGGYTGELF
>.|TRBJ1-1|TRBV6-5
ATRQKGGMNTEAF
>.|TRBJ2-7|TRBV29-1
SVLPASESYEQY
>.|TRBJ2-1|TRBV18
ASSTTTSQDVYNEQF
>.|TRBJ2-7|TRBV7-3
ASSLAGKDEQY
>TRBD1|TRBJ2-1|TRBV6-1
ASSAPPGQGRVNEQF
>.|TRBJ1-2|TRBV19
ASSTLTGSNYGYT
>.|TRBJ1-4|TRBV10-3
AISESGAKRGEKLF
>.|TRBJ1-5|TRBV6-5
ASSYGPAVGEPQH
>TRBD1|TRBJ1-2|TRBV19
ASSILAGGYGYT
>.|TRBJ1-3|TRBV24-1
ATSDLRLRGNTIY
>TRBD1|TRBJ1-1|TRBV28
ASSDGQGRTEAF
>TRBD2|TRBJ2-1|TRBV10-3
AISSGGVNEQF
>.|TRBJ1-4|TRBV9
ASSASGGASEKLF
>.|TRBJ1-1|TRBV11-2
ASSGGGNTEAF
>.|TRBJ2-2|TRBV6-4
ASSSTEGEGIGRELF
>.|TRBJ2-7|TRBV5-6
ASRYFRAHEQY
>.|TRBJ2-7|TRBV7-9
ASSSKTVQY
>TRBD1|TRBJ1-2|TRBV28
ASSFLPGQGTSGYT
>TRBD1|TRBJ1-1|TRBV5-6
ASSLGNRGNTEAF
>.|TRBJ1-4|TRBV5-4
ASSSRTEDEKLF
>.|TRBJ2-7|TRBV5-1
ASSLAGGGTGVYEQY
>.|TRBJ1-2|TRBV11-2
ASSFQGPPGT
>.|TRBJ1-5|TRBV13
ASSTGQDQPQH
>.|TRBJ1-2|TRBV7-8
ASSPDSGFYYGYT
>TRBD1|TRBJ1-1|TRBV28
ASSSPGQGRTEAF
>.|TRBJ1-5|TRBV27
ASSLSILNYQPQH
>TRBD2|TRBJ2-3|TRBV7-3
ASSFSGGFADTQY
>.|TRBJ2-6|TRBV4-1
ASSQVGRGSGANVLT
>TRBD2|TRBJ2-2|TRBV12-5
ASGLGLAGHTGELF
>.|TRBJ1-1|TRBV24-1
ATSDFKSDGVAEAF
>TRBD2|TRBJ2-1|TRBV29-1
SVGGLAGADEQF
>TRBD2|TRBJ2-7|TRBV30
AWSPPVIAGGEQY
>.|TRBJ1-4|TRBV18
ASSPWSGGANEKLF
>TRBD2|TRBJ2-5|TRBV4-2
ASSQEGPSGGTQY
>.|TRBJ2-7|TRBV20-1
SAPGGEQY
>.|TRBJ1-3|TRBV2
ASSELVTGLNTIY
>TRBD1|TRBJ2-7|TRBV24-1
ATSDADRVVYEQY
>TRBD2|TRBJ2-7|TRBV7-2
ASSLPLTSGRAGEQY
>TRBD2|TRBJ2-1|TRBV28
ASSPSGTSGISEQF
>.|TRBJ2-2|TRBV5-6
ASSLIRVSFSLAGELF